The following is a T cell receptor beta chain sequence with its context. The antigen remains undetermined. The data were taken from a study of cytomegalovirus exposure and HLA in healthy donors. PCR employed 60 Vbeta and 13 Jbeta primers. The authors' processing: Later reanalysis found about 80 million unique TCR beta chains, 9 million to 12 million of them shared. Assay: immunoSEQ multiplex PCR; the TCRdb copy retains only in-frame clones and omits some. V, J and clone size were drawn from that table, and D and trimming were deduced from the DNA. This sample has under 150,000 clones; 80% occur once, and the top ten carry 2% to 2.5%. Study-wide results and caveats: Upon later analysis, TCR association rates were observed to vary by HLA locus, being highest for DRB1 and lowest for HLA-C. A later analysis associated 16,951 TCR beta sequences with HLA alleles at a 0.05 false discovery rate.

The TCR comes from a man aged 30 to 39 in good health and CMV-seronegative. The sequenced material came from PBMCs.

For the CDR3, the DNA is TGTGCCAGCAGTGACCAGAGGTCCTACGAGCAGTACTTC. The encoded protein is CASSDQRSYEQYF. V and J are TRBV2 and TRBJ2-7; D unclear. The CDR3 sequence is 13 residues long. V gave up 3 bases and J gave up 1 base, with 7 bases separating them. Per the germline V gene, CDR1 is SNHLY and CDR2 is FYNNEI. Variable domain in full (rest from reference TRBV2 and TRBJ2-7): EPEVTQTPSHQVTQMGQEVILRCVPISNHLYFYWYRQILGQKVEFLVSFYNNEISEKSEIFDDQFSVERPDGSNFTLKIRSTKLEDSAMYFCASSDQRSYEQYFGPGTRLTVT.